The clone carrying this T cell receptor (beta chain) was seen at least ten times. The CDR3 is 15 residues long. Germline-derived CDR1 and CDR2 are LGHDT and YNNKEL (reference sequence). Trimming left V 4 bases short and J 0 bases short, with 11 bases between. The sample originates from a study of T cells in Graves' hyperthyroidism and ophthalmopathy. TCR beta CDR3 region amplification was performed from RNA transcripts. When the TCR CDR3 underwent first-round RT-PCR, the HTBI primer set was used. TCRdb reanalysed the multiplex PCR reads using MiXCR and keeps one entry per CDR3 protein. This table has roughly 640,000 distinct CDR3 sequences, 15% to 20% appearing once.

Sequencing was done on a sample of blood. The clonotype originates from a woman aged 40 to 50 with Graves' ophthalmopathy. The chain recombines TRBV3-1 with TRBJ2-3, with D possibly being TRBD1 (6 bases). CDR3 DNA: TGTGCCAGCAGCCCGACAGGAACTAGCACAGATACGCAGTATTTT. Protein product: CASSPTGTSTDTQYF.